This TCR beta chain was identified in a study of blood T cell repertoires in COVID-19. Study background: There were acute and convalescent COVID-19 samples, and they came from the United States, Italy and Spain.

This clone was observed once. Only in-frame clones appear in the TCRdb table, and some are missing; sequencing was by immunoSEQ multiplex PCR. The sample contains some 30,000 clones, roughly nine tenths of which appear only once. CDR1 LGHDT and CDR2 YNNKEL come from the germline V gene (reference sequence). The CDR3 spans 15 residues. The V and J ends lost 4 bases and 6 bases, in that order; junction bases with no gene match: 8. Sequencing used peripheral blood. The chain links TRBV3-1 (or the pseudogene TRBV3-2) to TRBJ2-3; 9 nucleotides match TRBD2. The TCR sequence derives from a human donor with acute or convalescent COVID-19. The donor label of this sample is uncertain. This CDR3 is CASSPLAGILDTQYF. The CDR3 bases are TGTGCCAGCAGCCCGCTAGCGGGAATCTTGGATACGCAGTATTTT.